Shown below are 19 T cell receptor beta chains from a single sample sequenced in a study of T-cell reconstitution after alpha-beta-depleted transplantation in children. Unique molecular identifiers were built into the TCRbeta library. TCRdb re-derived calls from the PCR reads in MiXCR, one entry per CDR3 protein. The repertoire consists of 400,000 to 550,000 distinct CDR3 sequences, with roughly a tenth occurring once and the leading ten covering roughly 2%. This specimen was PBMCs, taken before TCRalphabeta/CD19-depleted stem cell transplant. All receptors derive from a child aged 2-15 years with inherited bone marrow failure, due to receive a stem cell transplant.

This clonotype appeared a few times. The chain carries TRBV20-1 and TRBJ2-7; 12 bases are shared with TRBD2. CDR3 size: 14 residues. The V segment lost 1 base and the J segment 5 bases; nucleotides outside the gene matches: 3. Germline CDR1 is DFQATT and CDR2 is SNEGSKA (reference sequence). DNA of the CDR3: TGCAGTGCTAGAGGTCTAGCGGGAGGGGACGAGCAGTACTTC. Protein sequence: CSARGLAGGDEQYF.

In its sample, this clonotype was seen many times. The CDR3 coding sequence is TGTGCCAGCAGCTTAAGGATACTAGCGGGAAGGTATCCCTACGAGCAGTACTTC. This sequence encodes CASSLRILAGRYPYEQYF. This chain uses TRBV7-2 with TRBJ2-7; 10 bases map to TRBD2. In germline, CDR1 is SGHTA, CDR2 FQGNSA. J gave up 2 bases and V 2 bases, and 12 bases lay outside the gene matches. The CDR3 consists of 18 residues.

This clonotype was seen at least ten times. CDR3 nucleotide sequence: TGTGCCAGCAGTGAAGCCCATCCCGGCAGTAACACCGGGGAGCTGTTTTTT. Protein sequence: CASSEAHPGSNTGELFF. This chain connects TRBV2 to TRBJ2-2; D call uncertain. The CDR3 runs 17 residues. Trimming removed 0 bases from V and 2 bases from J, with 13 bases in between. In germline, CDR1 is SNHLY, CDR2 FYNNEI.

The rearrangement joins TRBV10-3 to TRBJ1-5; D unclear. Trimming shortened V by 2 bases and J by 1 base, and 9 bases separated the two germline ends. Germline V gene data show CDR1 as ENHRY and CDR2 as SYGVKD. This CDR3 has 15 residues. CDR3 protein: CAISEPNDSNQPQHF. Written as DNA, the CDR3 is TGTGCCATCAGTGAGCCGAATGACAGCAATCAGCCCCAGCATTTT.

This clonotype was seen a handful of times. The V and J genes are TRBV19 and TRBJ2-7; 9 bases agree with TRBD1. V trimming: 7 bases; J trimming: 1 base; junction bases outside the gene matches: 8. The germline gives CDR1 LNHDA, CDR2 SQIVND (reference sequence). The CDR3 loop spans 15 amino acids. CDR3 residues: CASTFSDRGSYEQYF. CDR3 bases: TGTGCCAGTACCTTCTCCGACAGGGGGTCCTACGAGCAGTACTTC.

The CDR3 region is CASSEDRGGYTF. The CDR3 coding sequence is TGCGCCAGCAGCGAGGACAGGGGTGGCTACACCTTC. The rearrangement joins TRBV5-1 to TRBJ1-2; 9 bases align to TRBD1. The CDR3 extends over 12 amino acids. Germline V gene lookup returns CDR1 SGHRS and CDR2 YFSETQ. The V gene end was trimmed by 4 bases and the J gene end by 7 bases; junction bases not matched to a gene: 2.

In this sample, this clonotype turned up many times. The chain carries TRBV30 and TRBJ1-2, with D maybe TRBD1 (6 bases). Germline V gene lookup returns CDR1 GTSNPN and CDR2 SVGIG (reference sequence). Deletions cut 2 bases from V and 2 bases from J, with 6 bases between. The CDR3 has 12 residues. The CDR3 sequence is CAWSQGNYGYTF. The CDR3 nucleotides are TGTGCCTGGAGTCAGGGGAACTATGGCTACACCTTC.

At least ten counts were recorded for this clonotype. V is TRBV20-1 and J is TRBJ2-7; 7 bases agree with TRBD1. CDR3 length: 12 residues. Germline V gene sequence: CDR1 DFQATT, CDR2 SNEGSKA (reference sequence). J was trimmed by 3 bases and V by 4 bases; bases with no gene match: 3. CDR3 amino acids: CSAKQGNYEQYF. The CDR3 DNA reads as TGCAGTGCTAAACAGGGGAACTACGAGCAGTACTTC.

This clonotype has ten or more counts. The genes are TRBV6-2 or TRBV6-3 and TRBJ2-7; D is possibly TRBD1 (5 bases). The germline gives CDR1 MNHEY, CDR2 SVGEGT. Trimming left V 6 bases short and J 0 bases short, with 9 bases between. This CDR3 is 13 amino acids long. CDR3 residues: CASSLQVSYEQYF. CDR3 in DNA: TGTGCCAGCAGCCTACAGGTCTCCTACGAGCAGTACTTC.

This clonotype occurred many times. This chain connects TRBV6-2 or TRBV6-3 to TRBJ1-2; D remains unclear. Germline V CDR1 and CDR2: MNHEY, SVGEGT. This CDR3 region has 15 residues. With 7 bases removed from V and 1 base from J, the gap between germline ends came to 16 bases. The CDR3 DNA reads as TGTGCCAGCACCCAGCTGGCAGCTATTAACTATGGCTACACCTTC. Translating it yields CASTQLAAINYGYTF.

This clonotype was recorded many times. The CDR3 protein is CASSQGYGREETQYF. In DNA, the CDR3 is TGCGCCAGCAGCCAAGGGTACGGGAGGGAGGAGACCCAGTACTTC. The chain employs TRBV4-3 and TRBJ2-5; 8 bases line up with TRBD2. Germline values: CDR1 LGHNA, CDR2 YSLEER. The CDR3 runs 15 residues. V dropped 1 base and J dropped 5; count of bases not matched to a gene: 6.

The chain couples TRBV19 to TRBJ2-4; possibly TRBD1 or TRBD2 for D (5 bases each). The CDR3 consists of 21 residues. Trimming left V 5 bases short and J 4 bases short, with 33 bases between. The germline gives CDR1 LNHDA, CDR2 SQIVND (reference sequence). The CDR3 DNA reads as TGTGCCAGTAGTCCTTGGGCGACAGTTACTAGTTACTACCAAGAAAAAAACATTCAGTACTTC. It translates to CASSPWATVTSYYQEKNIQYF.

The CDR3 loop reads CASSGVRDGEQFF. The CDR3 DNA follows: TGTGCCAGCAGTGGGGTGAGGGATGGTGAGCAGTTCTTC. V and J are TRBV2 and TRBJ2-1; D is possibly TRBD2 (5 bases). The CDR3 spans 13 residues. Trimming removed 4 bases at V and 9 bases at J, with 13 bases between. Germline loops: CDR1 SNHLY, CDR2 FYNNEI.

The chain carries TRBV27 and TRBJ2-5; D possibly matches TRBD1 or TRBD2 (5 bases each). This CDR3 contains 15 residues. V was trimmed by 5 bases and J by 5 bases, leaving 18 bases between them. The germline gives CDR1 MNHEY, CDR2 SMNVEV (reference sequence). CDR3 bases: TGTGCCAGCAGTCCGGGGACCACTACGGGGGAGACCCAGTACTTC. This codes for CASSPGTTTGETQYF.

In this sample, this clonotype turned up many times. The chain couples TRBV7-9 to TRBJ2-2, with D perhaps TRBD1 (6 bases). Trimming took off 3 bases at V and 2 bases at J, with 10 bases between the two ends. Germline V CDR1 and CDR2: SEHNR, FQNEAQ (reference sequence). This CDR3 is 15 amino acids long. The CDR3 DNA reads TGTGCCAGCAGCTTGCAGGGGCGAAACACCGGGGAGCTGTTTTTT. Translation gives CASSLQGRNTGELFF.

This clonotype came up many times. V and J are TRBV5-5 and TRBJ2-2, with TRBD1 identical over 10 bases. J gave up 8 bases and V 4 bases, and 11 bases lay outside the gene matches. CDR3 length: 16 residues. The germline gives CDR1 SGHKS, CDR2 YYEKEE (reference sequence). CDR3 DNA sequence: TGTGCCAGCAGCAAACCGGGACAGGGGTTCACGGGGGAGCTGTTTTTT. Translation: CASSKPGQGFTGELFF.

This clonotype was picked up many times. The rearrangement joins TRBV5-8 to TRBJ2-1; 11 bases match TRBD2. With V trimmed by 5 bases and J by 8 bases, 6 bases remained unmatched. Germline values: CDR1 SGHTS, CDR2 YDEGEE. The CDR3 length is 14 residues. The CDR3 protein is CASRETSGIDEQFF. The CDR3 region has the DNA TGTGCCAGCAGGGAGACTAGCGGGATAGATGAGCAGTTCTTC.

There are many counts of this clonotype. The chain links TRBV7-9 to TRBJ2-1; no reliable D call. The length of the CDR3 is 14 residues. CDR1 and CDR2 (germline): SEHNR, FQNEAQ (reference sequence). Trimming took 2 bases from V and 8 from J, leaving 13 bases between them. CDR3 DNA sequence: TGTGCCAGCAGCTTACTGCTCCTGCCCGATGAGCAGTTCTTC. Translating gives CASSLLLLPDEQFF.

The rearrangement joins TRBV30 to TRBJ1-1, with D uncertain. Trimming pared 8 bases from V and 0 bases from J, leaving 7 bases between. Per germline, CDR1 GTSNPN and CDR2 SVGIG (reference sequence). This CDR3 has 11 residues. CDR3 in amino acids: CAVTVNTEAFF. As DNA, the CDR3 is TGTGCCGTTACAGTGAACACTGAAGCTTTCTTT.